This passage covers 12 T cell receptor beta chains from one sample sequenced in a study of T cell responses to AZD1222 COVID-19 vaccine. The assay was immunoSEQ multiplex PCR, and TCRdb's table has in-frame clones only and misses some. Of about 120,000 clones in the sample, 80% to 90% are singletons; the top ten hold 2% to 2.5%. The material sequenced was peripheral blood, taken on day 0 of AZD1222 vaccination. Receptors originate from an adult in good health.

This chain uses TRBV5-1 with TRBJ1-1; a possible D gene is TRBD1 (5 bases). The CDR3 spans 14 residues. Trimming took off 2 bases at V and 1 base at J, with 9 bases between the two ends. Germline loops: CDR1 SGHRS, CDR2 YFSETQ. DNA for the CDR3: TGCGCCAGCAGCTTTTGGGGCGGGAACACTGAAGCTTTCTTT. It translates to CASSFWGGNTEAFF. The variable domain in full, completed from reference TRBV5-1 and TRBJ1-1, reads KAGVTQTPRYLIKTRGQQVTLSCSPISGHRSVSWYQQTPGQGLQFLFEYFSETQRNKGNFPGRFSGRQFSNSRSEMNVSTLELGDSALYLCASSFWGGNTEAFFGQGTRLTVV.

V is TRBV3-1 (or the pseudogene TRBV3-2) and J is TRBJ1-4, with D possibly TRBD1 on 5 matching bases. CDR3 size: 15 residues. V lost 5 bases and J lost 4, with 14 bases in between. CDR1 and CDR2 (germline): LGHDT, YNNKEL (reference sequence). The CDR3 spells CASSNQGRNNEKLFF. As DNA, the CDR3 is TGTGCCAGCAGCAACCAGGGACGGAATAATGAAAAACTGTTTTTT.

This chain connects TRBV6-1 to TRBJ1-6, with TRBD1 as a possible D gene (5 bases). This CDR3 contains 15 residues. Looked up from germline, CDR1 is MNHNS and CDR2 is SASEGT. V was shortened by 3 bases and J by 10 bases, with 16 bases between the two germline ends. CDR3 loop: CASSDEFGHRSPLHF. The CDR3 region has the DNA TGTGCCAGCAGTGACGAATTTGGACATCGATCACCCCTCCACTTT.

The DNA for the CDR3 is TGTGCCATCAGTGAGTCGAAGAATCAGCCCCAGCATTTT. This translates into CAISESKNQPQHF. The gene calls are TRBV10-3 and TRBJ1-5; no firm D call. Trimming shortened V by 0 bases and J by 4 bases, and 4 bases separated the two germline ends. The V gene's germline CDR1 is ENHRY and CDR2 SYGVKD. CDR3 length: 13 residues.

This clone was counted a single time. V gene TRBV10-3 combines with J gene TRBJ1-5; D is possibly TRBD1 (5 bases). CDR1 and CDR2 (germline): ENHRY, SYGVKD. With 8 bases removed from V and 7 bases from J, the gap between germline ends came to 18 bases. This CDR3 has 14 amino acids. The CDR3 protein is CAIGGGRDGQPQHF. The DNA of the CDR3 is TGTGCCATCGGTGGGGGGAGGGATGGCCAGCCCCAGCATTTT.

This clone was picked up one time. The V and J genes are TRBV6-5 and TRBJ1-2, with D possibly TRBD1 on 5 matching bases. The CDR3 length is 15 residues. CDR1 is MNHEY and CDR2 is SVGAGI in the germline V gene. V was pared by 6 bases and J by 0 bases, with 14 bases between. CDR3 in DNA: TGTGCCAGCAGCCCGCCGGGGGGAACTAACTATGGCTACACCTTC. Residues: CASSPPGGTNYGYTF.

The J gene is TRBJ2-6, the V gene TRBV5-1, with D unclear. This CDR3 has 16 amino acids. V was cut by 4 bases and J by 4 bases, with 15 bases left in between. Germline CDR1 SGHRS, CDR2 YFSETQ. The CDR3 spells CASSPILLSGANVLTF. The CDR3 DNA reads TGCGCCAGCAGCCCTATCTTATTGAGCGGGGCCAACGTCCTGACTTTC.

This clone was found a few times. This chain's CDR3 is CASSYGTGRGSPLHF. DNA of the CDR3: TGTGCCAGCAGTTACGGGACAGGGCGCGGTTCACCCCTCCACTTT. The V gene is TRBV6-6, the J gene TRBJ1-6; 9 bases are shared with TRBD1. This CDR3 contains 15 residues. CDR1 MNHNY and CDR2 SVGAGI come from the germline V gene (reference sequence). Trimming removed 2 bases from V and 9 bases from J; junction bases left unmatched: 5.

For the CDR3, the DNA is TGTGCCAGCAGGACGGAGGACAGAACCAAAAACATTCAGTACTTC. The encoded protein is CASRTEDRTKNIQYF. This chain links TRBV6-5 with TRBJ2-4; a weak D match, TRBD1 (6 bases). Germline V gives CDR1 MNHEY, CDR2 SVGAGI. V was pared by 6 bases and J by 2 bases, with 14 bases between. CDR3 length: 15 residues.

The chain combines TRBV4-1 with TRBJ2-2; 10 bases align to TRBD2. Germline V gives CDR1 MGHRA, CDR2 YSYEKL. V shed 1 base and J 7 bases; nucleotides not matched to a gene: 9. The CDR3 is 17 amino acids. The CDR3 spells CASSQVPAGGRVGELFF. The CDR3 nucleotides read TGCGCCAGCAGCCAAGTTCCAGCGGGAGGGCGAGTCGGGGAGCTGTTTTTT.

The gene calls are TRBV7-2 and TRBJ2-7; the D gene is possibly TRBD2 (7 bases). The germline V gene has CDR1 SGHTA and CDR2 FQGNSA. The CDR3 is 17 residues long. V lost 2 bases, J lost 4 bases, and 21 bases lay in between. The CDR3 coding sequence is TGTGCCAGCAGCTTAAGGGAAGGGGGAGCGGGAAGGTACGAGCAGTACTTC. Translation: CASSLREGGAGRYEQYF.

This clone was observed a few times. The chain recombines TRBV7-9 with TRBJ1-1, with 8 positions matching TRBD1. Germline trimming cut 5 bases from V and 6 bases from J; bases unmatched to any gene: 23. CDR1 SEHNR and CDR2 FQNEAQ come from the germline V gene (reference sequence). This CDR3 has 19 amino acids. CDR3 amino acids: CASSPTTLGTGPLGAEAFF. The CDR3, as DNA: TGTGCCAGCAGCCCAACTACGTTGGGGACAGGACCTTTAGGGGCTGAAGCTTTCTTT.